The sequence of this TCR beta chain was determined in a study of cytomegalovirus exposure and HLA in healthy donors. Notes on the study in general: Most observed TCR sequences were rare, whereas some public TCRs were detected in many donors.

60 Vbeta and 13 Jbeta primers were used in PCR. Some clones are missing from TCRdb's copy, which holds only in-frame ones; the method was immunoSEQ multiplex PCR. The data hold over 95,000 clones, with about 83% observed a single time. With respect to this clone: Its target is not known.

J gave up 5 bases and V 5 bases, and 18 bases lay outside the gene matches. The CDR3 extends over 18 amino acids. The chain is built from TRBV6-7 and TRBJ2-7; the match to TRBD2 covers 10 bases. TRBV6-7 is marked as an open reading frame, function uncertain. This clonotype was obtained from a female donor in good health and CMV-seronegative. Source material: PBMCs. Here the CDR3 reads CASSHRRCSGGLHDEQYF. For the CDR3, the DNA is TGTGCCAGCAGTCACAGGCGCTGTAGCGGGGGGCTTCACGACGAGCAGTACTTC.